One and the same sample provided the 26 T cell receptor beta chains below, sequenced in a study of cytomegalovirus exposure and HLA in healthy donors. Researchers ran the PCR with 60 Vbeta and 13 Jbeta primers. This table comes from immunoSEQ multiplex PCR, and its TCRdb copy is limited to in-frame clones, with some not included. The sample gives around 150,000 clones, about 70% of which show up once; around 2.8% is in the top ten. Sequencing used PBMCs. All receptors derive from a middle-aged woman in good health and CMV-seropositive.

The chain links TRBV5-6 to TRBJ2-5, with D tentatively TRBD1 (8 bases). The CDR3 is made up of 16 amino acids. Trimming stripped 3 bases from V and 5 bases from J, with 20 bases between. Germline V lookup: CDR1 SGHDT, CDR2 YYEEEE. The CDR3 sequence is CASSSRRTGRGETQYF. CDR3 sequence (DNA): TGTGCCAGCAGCTCGCGGCGGACAGGGCGGGGGGAGACCCAGTACTTC.

This sequence joins TRBV11-2 and TRBJ2-7; D possibly corresponds to TRBD2 (5 bases). The length of the CDR3 is 15 residues. Germline assignment: CDR1 SGHAT and CDR2 FQNNGV. V shed 0 bases and J shed 2 bases, with 11 bases lying between them. DNA of the CDR3: TGTGCCAGCAGCTTAGAACCGGACTTTACCTACGAGCAGTACTTC. Its translation is CASSLEPDFTYEQYF. The variable domain in full, with the rest retrieved from reference TRBV11-2 and TRBJ2-7, is EAGVAQSPRYKIIEKRQSVAFWCNPISGHATLYWYQQILGQGPKLLIQFQNNGVVDDSQLPKDRFSAERLKGVDSTLKIQPAKLEDSAVYLCASSLEPDFTYEQYFGPGTRLTVT.

The rearrangement joins TRBV7-8 to TRBJ1-6; no clear D gene. Trimming cost V 3 bases and J 9 bases, with 6 bases left between them. The germline CDR1 and CDR2 sequences are SGHVS and FQNEAQ. The CDR3 length is 12 residues. CDR3 protein: CASSFRGSPLHF. DNA of the CDR3: TGTGCCAGCAGCTTCCGGGGTTCACCCCTCCACTTT.

The chain uses TRBV5-6 and TRBJ2-5; D gene ambiguous. The J call may be faulty, since TRBJ2-7 better matches the DNA end. CDR1 is SGHDT, CDR2 YYEEEE, per germline. There are 13 residues in the CDR3. The CDR3 reads CASSLYASYEQYF. The CDR3 nucleotides read TGTGCCAGCAGCTTGTACGCGTCCTACGAGCAGTACTTC.

This sequence joins TRBV2 and TRBJ1-2, with D possibly being TRBD1 (5 bases). This CDR3 region has 15 residues. The germline V gene encodes CDR1 SNHLY and CDR2 FYNNEI. V dropped 4 bases and J dropped 6 bases, with 18 bases sitting between them. The CDR3 DNA sequence: TGTGCCAGCAGTGCCCCAGGGTCCTCTGGGCATGGCTACACCTTC. Its translation is CASSAPGSSGHGYTF.

J is TRBJ2-3 and V is TRBV6-1; D is unresolved. V lost 0 bases, J lost 4 bases, and 11 bases lay in between. CDR1 MNHNS and CDR2 SASEGT come from the germline V gene. This CDR3 comprises 15 residues. This CDR3 is CASSEAPWAADTQYF. Written as DNA, the CDR3 is TGTGCCAGCAGTGAAGCACCGTGGGCAGCAGATACGCAGTATTTT.

This clone was counted only a few times. This sequence joins TRBV2 and TRBJ2-1, with a tentative D call TRBD2 (5 bases). Germline V gene lookup returns CDR1 SNHLY and CDR2 FYNNEI. This CDR3 spans 14 amino acids. V lost 8 bases to trimming and J lost 4 bases, with 15 bases between them. The CDR3 is CASFLSGVYNEQFF. Written as DNA, the CDR3 is TGTGCCAGCTTCCTCAGCGGCGTTTACAATGAGCAGTTCTTC. Based on the CDR3 plus reference TRBV2 and TRBJ2-1, the full variable domain is EPEVTQTPSHQVTQMGQEVILRCVPISNHLYFYWYRQILGQKVEFLVSFYNNEISEKSEIFDDQFSVERPDGSNFTLKIRSTKLEDSAMYFCASFLSGVYNEQFFGPGTRLTVL.

As concerns this clone: One end of the junction is discordant with germline, which a read error may explain. The CDR3 sequence: CSSSPFSYEQYF. In nucleotides, the CDR3 is TGTTCCAGCAGCCCCTTTTCCTACGAGCAGTACTTC. The chain uses TRBV7-9 and TRBJ2-7, with D unresolved. Germline CDR1 and CDR2: SEHNR and FQNEAQ (reference sequence). The CDR3 loop spans 12 amino acids.

A remark on this clone: Its ends do not fully match the called genes, so a read error is possible. This sequence joins TRBV7-9 and TRBJ1-1, with TRBD1 identical over 8 bases. Germline CDR1 reads SEHNR; CDR2 reads FQNEAQ (reference sequence). CDR3 size: 15 residues. This CDR3 reads CSSSLATGANTEAFF. The CDR3 DNA reads as TGTTCCAGCAGCTTAGCGACAGGGGCGAACACTGAAGCTTTCTTT.

The CDR3 nucleotides read TGTGCCAGCAGCTTACTCAGCGGGGGGCCCCAAGAGACCCAGTACTTC. Residues: CASSLLSGGPQETQYF. The chain uses TRBV7-6 and TRBJ2-5; 9 nucleotides line up with TRBD2. CDR1 and CDR2 (germline): SGHVS, FNYEAQ. The CDR3 is 16 residues long. Trimming cost V 2 bases and J 1 base; bases outside gene matches: 5.

In this sample, this clone turned up a few times. This rearrangement joins TRBV9 to TRBJ1-4; 9 positions match TRBD1. The CDR3 totals 16 residues. Germline CDR1 reads SGDLS; CDR2 reads YYNGEE. V dropped 2 bases and J dropped 8; count of bases not matched to a gene: 10. The CDR3 DNA follows: TGTGCCAGCAGCGTCGACAGGGGGACGGGTGGGGAAAAACTGTTTTTT. Protein: CASSVDRGTGGEKLFF.

This clone has a single count. V and J are TRBV4-2 and TRBJ1-1, with 9 positions matching TRBD1. The CDR3 loop spans 15 amino acids. The V gene's germline CDR1 is LGHNA and CDR2 YNFKEQ. J lost 6 bases, V lost 1 base, and 6 bases had no gene match. CDR3 loop: CASSQGTGDLPEAFF. The CDR3 DNA reads as TGTGCCAGCAGCCAAGGGACAGGGGATCTCCCTGAAGCTTTCTTT.

A note on this clone: An end of the junction differs from the germline gene, which may be a read error. The J gene is TRBJ1-6, the V gene TRBV27, with a tentative D call TRBD1 (6 bases). The CDR3 has 12 residues. The V gene's germline CDR1 is MNHEY and CDR2 SMNVEV (reference sequence). The CDR3 loop is CASSFQGSPLNF. Written as DNA, the CDR3 is TGTGCCAGCAGTTTTCAGGGGTCACCCCTCAACTTT.

This clone was found once. The chain combines TRBV5-8 with TRBJ2-7; TRBD1 matches at 9 bases. This CDR3 contains 14 residues. J was trimmed by 5 bases and V by 4 bases; bases with no gene match: 7. The germline V gene encodes CDR1 SGHTS and CDR2 YDEGEE. The DNA for the CDR3 is TGTGCCAGCAGCCCCGGGACAGGGAAGAACGAGCAGTACTTC. Amino acids: CASSPGTGKNEQYF.

The CDR3 loop reads CASSEVSNTIYF. DNA for the CDR3: TGTGCCAGCAGTGAAGTATCAAACACCATATATTTT. The gene calls are TRBV6-1 and TRBJ1-3; D gene ambiguous. The CDR3 contains 12 residues. V was cut by 1 base and J by 6 bases, with 4 bases left in between. Germline assignment: CDR1 MNHNS and CDR2 SASEGT.

This clone was observed a few times. The chain recombines TRBV6-6 with TRBJ2-7; D possibly corresponds to TRBD2 (6 bases). V dropped 11 bases and J dropped 5 bases, with 19 bases sitting between them. CDR1 is MNHNY, CDR2 SVGAGI, per germline (reference sequence). The CDR3 spans 13 residues. CDR3: CAGTEGSGHEQYF. The CDR3 coding sequence is TGTGCCGGGACGGAGGGATCGGGCCACGAGCAGTACTTC.

The chain employs TRBV9 and TRBJ2-1, with 8 positions matching TRBD2. This CDR3 has 16 residues. The germline gives CDR1 SGDLS, CDR2 YYNGEE. Trimming removed 0 bases from V and 7 bases from J; junction bases left unmatched: 9. CDR3 DNA: TGTGCCAGCAGCGTAGGTTCAGCGGGAGTAATAAATGAGCAGTTCTTC. The encoded protein is CASSVGSAGVINEQFF.

This chain links TRBV27 with TRBJ2-7, with TRBD1 identical over 8 bases. From germline, CDR1 is MNHEY and CDR2 SMNVEV (reference sequence). The CDR3 consists of 15 residues. Unmatched junction bases numbered 8, after V lost 2 bases and J lost 5 bases. The CDR3 reads CASSLLTGARNEQYF. The CDR3 DNA reads as TGTGCCAGCAGTTTACTGACAGGGGCGAGGAACGAGCAGTACTTC.

The table lists this clone with a few counts. The chain employs TRBV5-4 and TRBJ2-3; a weak D match, TRBD2 (5 bases). V was pared by 1 base and J by 2 bases, with 8 bases between. Germline CDR1 is SGHNT and CDR2 is YYREEE (reference sequence). CDR3 length: 14 amino acids. DNA for the CDR3: TGTGCCAGCAGCTTGACAGCGGACACAGATACGCAGTATTTT. This sequence encodes CASSLTADTDTQYF.

This chain links TRBV27 with TRBJ2-7; 12 positions match TRBD2. With V trimmed by 3 bases and J by 3 bases, 6 bases remained unmatched. This CDR3 has 16 amino acids. Germline CDR1 and CDR2: MNHEY and SMNVEV (reference sequence). Here the CDR3 reads CASSFSGLAGNYEQYF. The CDR3 DNA reads TGTGCCAGCAGTTTCTCCGGACTAGCGGGGAACTACGAGCAGTACTTC.

The V call is TRBV5-4, the J call TRBJ2-5; the D is unclear. The CDR3 is 11 residues long. V was clipped by 3 bases and J by 4 bases, with 4 bases between them. The germline V gene has CDR1 SGHNT and CDR2 YYREEE (reference sequence). The CDR3 protein is CASSSVETQYF. Written as DNA, the CDR3 is TGTGCCAGCAGCTCTGTAGAGACCCAGTACTTC.

V gene TRBV18 combines with J gene TRBJ1-5; D remains unclear. Germline V lookup: CDR1 KGHSH, CDR2 LQKENI. The CDR3 consists of 13 residues. The germline V and J ends were trimmed by 5 bases and 5 bases, with 10 bases remaining between them. The CDR3 DNA is TGTGCCAGCTCATCGTCGGTTGATCAGCCCCAGCATTTT. It encodes CASSSSVDQPQHF.

The genes are TRBV5-1 and TRBJ1-1; 8 positions match TRBD1. The germline CDR1 and CDR2 sequences are SGHRS and YFSETQ. The CDR3 is 14 amino acids. V was pared by 2 bases and J by 5 bases, with 5 bases of the junction left unmatched. The CDR3 DNA follows: TGCGCCAGCAGCTTCGACAGGGGAGGAACTGAAGCTTTCTTT. Protein sequence: CASSFDRGGTEAFF.

V gene TRBV10-1 combines with J gene TRBJ1-5, with TRBD1 matching 9 bases. CDR1 WNHNN and CDR2 SYGVQD come from the germline V gene (reference sequence). There are 14 residues in the CDR3. V dropped 3 bases and J dropped 4; count of bases not matched to a gene: 1. The DNA of the CDR3 is TGCGCCAGCAGTGAAGGGACAGGGAATCAGCCCCAGCATTTT. Its translation is CASSEGTGNQPQHF.

The chain joins TRBV5-1 to TRBJ2-7, with TRBD2 matching over 8 bases. Germline trimming cut 7 bases from V and 2 bases from J; bases unmatched to any gene: 2. This CDR3 is built from 12 residues. Germline-derived CDR1 and CDR2 are SGHRS and YFSETQ. The CDR3 region is CASSGGAYEQYF. CDR3 nucleotides: TGCGCCAGCTCGGGAGGGGCCTACGAGCAGTACTTC.

In DNA form, the CDR3 reads TGTGCCAGCAGCACCTCAAGGACAGAAAGGTCACCCCTCCACTTT. Translating it yields CASSTSRTERSPLHF. The rearrangement joins TRBV11-2 to TRBJ1-6, with D possibly TRBD1 on 6 matching bases. V lost 5 bases, J lost 10 bases, and 18 bases lay in between. The CDR3 extends over 15 amino acids. Germline CDR1 is SGHAT and CDR2 is FQNNGV.